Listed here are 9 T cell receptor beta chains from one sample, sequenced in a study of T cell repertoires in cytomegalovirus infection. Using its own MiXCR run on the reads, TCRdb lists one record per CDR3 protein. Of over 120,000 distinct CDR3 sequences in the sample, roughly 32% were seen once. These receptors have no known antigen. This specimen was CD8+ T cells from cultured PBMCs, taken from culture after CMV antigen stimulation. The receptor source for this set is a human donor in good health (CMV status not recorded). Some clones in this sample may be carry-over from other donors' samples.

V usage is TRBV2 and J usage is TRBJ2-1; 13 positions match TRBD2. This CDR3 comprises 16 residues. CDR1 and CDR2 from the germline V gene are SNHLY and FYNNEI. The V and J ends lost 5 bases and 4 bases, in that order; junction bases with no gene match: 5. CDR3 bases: TGTGCCAGCAGTCACCGACTAGCGGGGGGTTACAATGAGCAGTTCTTC. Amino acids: CASSHRLAGGYNEQFF.

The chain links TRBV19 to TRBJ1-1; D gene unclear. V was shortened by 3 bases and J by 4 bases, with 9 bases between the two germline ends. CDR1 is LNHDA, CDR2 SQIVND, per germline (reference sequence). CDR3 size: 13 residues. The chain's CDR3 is CASSISRGTEAFF. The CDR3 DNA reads TGTGCCAGTAGTATTAGCCGGGGCACTGAAGCTTTCTTT.

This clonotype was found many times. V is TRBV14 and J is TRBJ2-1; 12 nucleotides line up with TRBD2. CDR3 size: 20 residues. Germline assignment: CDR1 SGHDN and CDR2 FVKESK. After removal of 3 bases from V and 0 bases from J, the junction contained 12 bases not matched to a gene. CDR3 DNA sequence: TGTGCCAGCAGCCAGGGTAGACTAGCGGGGGTCCCAAGCTCCTACAATGAGCAGTTCTTC. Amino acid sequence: CASSQGRLAGVPSSYNEQFF.

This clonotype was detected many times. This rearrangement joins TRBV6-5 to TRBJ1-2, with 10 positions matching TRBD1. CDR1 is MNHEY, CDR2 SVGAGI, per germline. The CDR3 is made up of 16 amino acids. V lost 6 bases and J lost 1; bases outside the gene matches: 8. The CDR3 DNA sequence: TGTGCCAGCAGAACGGGCGGGACAGGGGTTAACTATGGCTACACCTTC. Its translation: CASRTGGTGVNYGYTF.

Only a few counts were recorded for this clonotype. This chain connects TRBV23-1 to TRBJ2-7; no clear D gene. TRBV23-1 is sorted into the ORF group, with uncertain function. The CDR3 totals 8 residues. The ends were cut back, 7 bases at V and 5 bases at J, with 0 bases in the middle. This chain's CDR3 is CASNEQYF. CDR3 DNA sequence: TGCGCCAGCAACGAGCAGTACTTC.

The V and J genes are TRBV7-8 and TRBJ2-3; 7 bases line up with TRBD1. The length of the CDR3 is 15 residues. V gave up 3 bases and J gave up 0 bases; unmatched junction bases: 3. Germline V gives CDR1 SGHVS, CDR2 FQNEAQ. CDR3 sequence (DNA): TGTGCCAGCAGCTTGACAGGGCAGAGCACAGATACGCAGTATTTT. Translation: CASSLTGQSTDTQYF. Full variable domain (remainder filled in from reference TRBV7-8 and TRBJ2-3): GAGVSQSPRYKVAKRGQDVALRCDPISGHVSLFWYQQALGQGPEFLTYFQNEAQLDKSGLPSDRFFAERPEGSVSTLKIQRTQQEDSAVYLCASSLTGQSTDTQYFGPGTRLTVL.

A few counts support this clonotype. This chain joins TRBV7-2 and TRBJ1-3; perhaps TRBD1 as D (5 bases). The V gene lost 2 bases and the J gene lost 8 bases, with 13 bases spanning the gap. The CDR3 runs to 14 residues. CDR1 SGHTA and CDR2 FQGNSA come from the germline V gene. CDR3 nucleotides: TGTGCCAGCAGCTTACACCCATCGGGGGACACCATATATTTT. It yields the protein CASSLHPSGDTIYF.

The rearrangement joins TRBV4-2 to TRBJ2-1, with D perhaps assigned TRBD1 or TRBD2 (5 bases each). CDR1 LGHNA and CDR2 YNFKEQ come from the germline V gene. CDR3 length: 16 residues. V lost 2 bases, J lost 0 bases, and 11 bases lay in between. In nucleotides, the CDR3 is TGTGCCAGCAGCCAACTACCAGGGAGCTCCTACAATGAGCAGTTCTTC. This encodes CASSQLPGSSYNEQFF.

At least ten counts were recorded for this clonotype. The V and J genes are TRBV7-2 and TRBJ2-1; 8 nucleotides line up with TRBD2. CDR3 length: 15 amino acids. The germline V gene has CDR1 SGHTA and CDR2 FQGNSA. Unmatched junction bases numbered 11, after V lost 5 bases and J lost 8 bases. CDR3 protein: CASSLLGTSPHEQFF. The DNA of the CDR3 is TGTGCCAGCAGCCTGCTTGGGACTAGTCCCCATGAGCAGTTCTTC. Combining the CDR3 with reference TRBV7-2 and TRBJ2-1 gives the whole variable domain GAGVSQSPSNKVTEKGKDVELRCDPISGHTALYWYRQSLGQGLEFLIYFQGNSAPDKSGLPSDRFSAERTGGSVSTLTIQRTQQEDSAVYLCASSLLGTSPHEQFFGPGTRLTVL.